This T cell receptor (beta chain) was found in a study of quantifying T cell responses using KT2 cells. Turning to the study itself: Reverse transcription used primers in the TCR alpha and beta constant regions. The T4 ligation step was estimated to exceed 8.5% efficiency under optimum conditions.

The cDNA 3' end received a ligated oligonucleotide with a UMI. An equimolar mix of RC1.1 and RC1.2 primed the beta chain across TRBC1 and TRBC2. TCRdb used MiXCR to reprocess the UMI-ligation and nested PCR reads, holding one entry per CDR3 protein. The sample includes about 33,000 distinct CDR3 sequences, about a tenth of them seen just once. The sample is PBMC spiked with counted cells of clone KT2. KT2 cells were mixed with fixed PBMC numbers at varying ratios. Trimming took off 6 bases at V and 8 bases at J, with 24 bases between the two ends. Per germline, CDR1 SGHNT and CDR2 YYREEE (reference sequence). This CDR3 spans 16 amino acids.

The origin of this receptor is a human donor. This chain links TRBV5-4 with TRBJ2-1; weak D call: TRBD2 (6 bases). Source material: PBMCs spiked with cells of the T cell clone KT2. CDR3 sequence reads: CASTLRPSGPGDEQFF. DNA of the CDR3: TGTGCCAGCACTCTTAGGCCCAGCGGGCCCGGCGATGAGCAGTTCTTC.